This T cell receptor (beta chain) was documented in a study of CXCR3-negative and CXCR3-positive naive CD8 T cells. Study results and caveats: Memory CD8+ cells had much lower diversity, and both naive subsets had comparably high diversity. Hydrophobicity was higher for TRB CDR3s found in CXCR3-positive naive cells than in CXCR3-negative naive cells.

On this clonotype: Its target is not known.

CD45RO-CCR7+CD27+CD95- defined naive CD8+ T cells. Germline V gives CDR1 SGHAT, CDR2 FQNNGV. CDR3 length: 15 amino acids. Libraries were UMI-labeled 5' RACE TRB cDNA. With the 5' RACE reads reprocessed, TCRdb shows one record per CDR3 protein and no DNA. Here the sample table reports about 150,000 distinct CDR3 sequences. The clonotype was recovered from a human donor in good health. Some clones in this sample may be carry-over from other donors' samples. This chain links TRBV11-2 with TRBJ2-7; the D call of TRBD2 rests on TCRdb alone, since no DNA is present to check it. Sequencing was done on a sample of naive CXCR3+ CD8+ T cells from blood. The sample's subset: CD45RO-CCR7+CD27+CD95- naive CD8+ T cells expressing CXCR3 (TNR3+). The CDR3 loop is CASSLNEGGSYEQYF.